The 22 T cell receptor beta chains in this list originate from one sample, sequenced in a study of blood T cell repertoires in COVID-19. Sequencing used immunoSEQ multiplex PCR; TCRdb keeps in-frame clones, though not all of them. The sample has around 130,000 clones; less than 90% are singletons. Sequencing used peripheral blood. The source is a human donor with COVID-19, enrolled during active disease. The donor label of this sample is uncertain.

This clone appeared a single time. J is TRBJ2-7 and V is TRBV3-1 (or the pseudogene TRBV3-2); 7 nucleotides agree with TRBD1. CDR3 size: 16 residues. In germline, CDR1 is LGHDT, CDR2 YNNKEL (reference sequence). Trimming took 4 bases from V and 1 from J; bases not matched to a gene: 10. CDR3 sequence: CASSPWTGTVSYEQYF. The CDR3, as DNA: TGTGCCAGCAGCCCCTGGACCGGGACAGTATCCTACGAGCAGTACTTC.

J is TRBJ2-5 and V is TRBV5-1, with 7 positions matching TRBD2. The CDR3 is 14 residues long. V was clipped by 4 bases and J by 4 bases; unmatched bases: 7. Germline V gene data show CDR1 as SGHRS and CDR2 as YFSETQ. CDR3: CASSARLAGETQYF. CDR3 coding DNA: TGCGCCAGCAGCGCCCGACTAGCAGGAGAGACCCAGTACTTC.

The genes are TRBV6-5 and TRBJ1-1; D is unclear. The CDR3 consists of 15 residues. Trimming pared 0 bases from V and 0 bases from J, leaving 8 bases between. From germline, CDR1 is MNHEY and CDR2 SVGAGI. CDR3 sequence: CASSYSPSMNTEAFF. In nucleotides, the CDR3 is TGTGCCAGCAGTTACTCGCCCAGTATGAACACTGAAGCTTTCTTT.

Here the CDR3 DNA reads TGTGCCAGCAGTGAAATAAGAGACAGTTATGGCTACACCTTC. Amino acids: CASSEIRDSYGYTF. The gene calls are TRBV25-1 and TRBJ1-2; D perhaps matches TRBD1 (5 bases). The CDR3 has 14 amino acids. Trimming stripped 2 bases from V and 5 bases from J, with 12 bases between. Per the germline V gene, CDR1 is MGHDK and CDR2 is SYGVNS.

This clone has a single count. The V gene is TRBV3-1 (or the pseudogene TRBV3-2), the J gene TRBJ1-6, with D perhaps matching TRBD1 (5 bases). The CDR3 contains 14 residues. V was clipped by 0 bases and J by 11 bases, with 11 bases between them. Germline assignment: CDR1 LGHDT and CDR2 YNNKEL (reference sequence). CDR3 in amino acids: CASSQDVQGTPLHF. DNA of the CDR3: TGTGCCAGCAGCCAAGATGTTCAGGGAACACCCCTCCACTTT.

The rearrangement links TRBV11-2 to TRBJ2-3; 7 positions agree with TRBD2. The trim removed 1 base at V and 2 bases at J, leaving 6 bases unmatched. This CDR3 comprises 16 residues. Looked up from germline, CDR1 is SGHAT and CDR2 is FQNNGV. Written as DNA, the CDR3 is TGTGCCAGCAGCTTAGGTCTAGCGGATAACACAGATACGCAGTATTTT. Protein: CASSLGLADNTDTQYF.

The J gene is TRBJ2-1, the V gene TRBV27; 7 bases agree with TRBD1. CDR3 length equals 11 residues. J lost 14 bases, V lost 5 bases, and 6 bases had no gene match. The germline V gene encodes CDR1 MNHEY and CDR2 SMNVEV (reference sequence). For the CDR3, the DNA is TGTGCCAGCAGTAGACAGGGAGAGGAGTTCTTC. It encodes CASSRQGEEFF.

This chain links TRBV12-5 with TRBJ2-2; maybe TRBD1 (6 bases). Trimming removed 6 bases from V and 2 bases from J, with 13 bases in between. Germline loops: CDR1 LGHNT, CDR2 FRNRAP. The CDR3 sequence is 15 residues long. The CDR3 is CASGPGVPNTGELFF. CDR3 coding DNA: TGTGCTAGTGGCCCAGGGGTCCCAAACACCGGGGAGCTGTTTTTT.

The CDR3 nucleotides are TGTGCCAGCAGTATAACGGGAGGGCCAGATACGCAGTATTTT. Translating it yields CASSITGGPDTQYF. This chain connects TRBV6-5 to TRBJ2-3, with TRBD2 identical over 8 bases. From germline, CDR1 is MNHEY and CDR2 SVGAGI. With 5 bases clipped from V and 4 bases from J, the junction kept 5 bases outside the gene matches. The CDR3 sequence is 14 residues long.

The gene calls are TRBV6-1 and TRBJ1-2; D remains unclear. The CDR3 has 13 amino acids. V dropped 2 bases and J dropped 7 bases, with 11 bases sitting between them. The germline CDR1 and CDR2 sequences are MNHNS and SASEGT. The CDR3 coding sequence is TGTGCCAGCAGTGAAACCGGGAGAAGTGGCTACACCTTC. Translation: CASSETGRSGYTF.

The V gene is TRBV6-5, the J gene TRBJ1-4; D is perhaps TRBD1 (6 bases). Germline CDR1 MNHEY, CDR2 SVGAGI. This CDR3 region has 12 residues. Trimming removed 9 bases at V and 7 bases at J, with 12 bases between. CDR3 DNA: TGTGCCAGTGGGGGGGCTAGTGAAAAACTGTTTTTT. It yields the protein CASGGASEKLFF.

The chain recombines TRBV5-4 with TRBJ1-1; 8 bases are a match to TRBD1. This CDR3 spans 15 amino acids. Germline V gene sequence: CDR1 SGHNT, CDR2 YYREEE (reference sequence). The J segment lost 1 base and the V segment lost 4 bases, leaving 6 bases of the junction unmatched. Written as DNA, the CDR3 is TGTGCCAGCAGCGGTATCCAGGGGGCGAACACTGAAGCTTTCTTT. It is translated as CASSGIQGANTEAFF.

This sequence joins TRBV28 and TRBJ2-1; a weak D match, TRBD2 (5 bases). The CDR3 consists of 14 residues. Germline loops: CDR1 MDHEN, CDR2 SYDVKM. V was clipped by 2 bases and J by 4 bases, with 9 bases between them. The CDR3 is CASSLVTKYNEQFF. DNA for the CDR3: TGTGCCAGCAGTTTAGTGACTAAGTACAATGAGCAGTTCTTC.

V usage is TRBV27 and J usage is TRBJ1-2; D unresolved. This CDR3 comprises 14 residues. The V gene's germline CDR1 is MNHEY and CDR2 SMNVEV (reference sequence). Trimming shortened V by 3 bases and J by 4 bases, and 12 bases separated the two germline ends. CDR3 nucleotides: TGTGCCAGCAGTTTCGCGGGCGCTAGCTATGGCTACACCTTC. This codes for CASSFAGASYGYTF.

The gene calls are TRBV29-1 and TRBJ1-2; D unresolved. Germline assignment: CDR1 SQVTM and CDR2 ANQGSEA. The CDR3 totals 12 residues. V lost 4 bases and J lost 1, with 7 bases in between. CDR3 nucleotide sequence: TGCAGCGTTGGGTCAGTTAACTATGGCTACACCTTC. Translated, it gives CSVGSVNYGYTF.

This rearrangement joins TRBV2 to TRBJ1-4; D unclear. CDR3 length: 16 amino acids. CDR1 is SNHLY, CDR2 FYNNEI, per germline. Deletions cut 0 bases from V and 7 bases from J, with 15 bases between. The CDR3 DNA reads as TGTGCCAGCAGTGAAGCGCTTCCCCCGTCCGGTGAAAAACTGTTTTTT. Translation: CASSEALPPSGEKLFF.

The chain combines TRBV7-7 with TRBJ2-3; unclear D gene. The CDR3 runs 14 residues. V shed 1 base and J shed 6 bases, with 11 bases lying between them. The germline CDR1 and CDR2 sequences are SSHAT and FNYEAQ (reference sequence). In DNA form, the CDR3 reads TGTGCCAGCAGCTTAGAGTACTCGTCGGATACGCAGTATTTT. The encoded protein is CASSLEYSSDTQYF.

CDR3 DNA: TGCGCCAGCAGCCAAGACAGGTCGACTAACTATGGCTACACCTTC. Protein product: CASSQDRSTNYGYTF. The gene calls are TRBV4-1 and TRBJ1-2; unclear D gene. Germline V gene sequence: CDR1 MGHRA, CDR2 YSYEKL. CDR3 length: 15 amino acids. Trimming left V 0 bases short and J 0 bases short, with 8 bases between.

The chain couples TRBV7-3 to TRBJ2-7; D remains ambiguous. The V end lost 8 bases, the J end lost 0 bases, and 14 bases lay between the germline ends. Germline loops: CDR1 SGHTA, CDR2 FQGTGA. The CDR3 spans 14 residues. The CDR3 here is CASGQDASSYEQYF. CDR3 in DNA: TGTGCCAGCGGCCAAGATGCCTCCTCCTACGAGCAGTACTTC.

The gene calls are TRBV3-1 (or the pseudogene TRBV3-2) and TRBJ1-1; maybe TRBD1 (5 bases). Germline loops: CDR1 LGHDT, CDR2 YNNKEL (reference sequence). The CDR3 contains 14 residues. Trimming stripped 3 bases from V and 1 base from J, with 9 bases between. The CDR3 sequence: CASSHHGQNTEAFF. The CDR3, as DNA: TGTGCCAGCAGCCACCATGGACAGAACACTGAAGCTTTCTTT.

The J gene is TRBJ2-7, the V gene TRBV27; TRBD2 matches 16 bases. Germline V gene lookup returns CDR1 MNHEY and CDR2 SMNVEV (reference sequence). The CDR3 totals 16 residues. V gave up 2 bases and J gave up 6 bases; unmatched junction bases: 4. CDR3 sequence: CASSLKGLAGGVEQYF. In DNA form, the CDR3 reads TGTGCCAGCAGTTTAAAGGGACTAGCGGGAGGGGTCGAGCAGTACTTC.

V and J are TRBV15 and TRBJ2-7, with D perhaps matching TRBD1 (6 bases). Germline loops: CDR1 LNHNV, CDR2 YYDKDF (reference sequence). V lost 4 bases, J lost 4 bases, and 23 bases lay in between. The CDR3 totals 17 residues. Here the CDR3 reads CATSTPRGDTFEYEQYF. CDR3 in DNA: TGTGCCACCAGCACCCCCCGTGGGGACACGTTTGAATACGAGCAGTACTTC.